This TCR beta chain was observed in a study of blood T cell repertoires in COVID-19. CDR1 is SEHNR and CDR2 is FQNEAQ in the germline V gene (reference sequence). This CDR3 spans 15 amino acids. Trimming cost V 2 bases and J 2 bases, with 12 bases left between them. This table comes from immunoSEQ multiplex PCR, and its TCRdb copy is limited to in-frame clones, with some not included. The sample contains 190,000 or so clones, 75% to 90% of which appear only once. This clone was observed a few times. Recovered Cohort 3 donors showed two negative PCRs, clearance, or symptom resolution. Sequencing was carried out using PBMCs or T cells enriched from blood (not recorded which). The rearrangement uses TRBV7-9 and TRBJ1-1; no firm D call. The TCR was taken from a man aged 35 to 55 who had recovered from COVID-19. CDR3 nucleotide sequence: TGTGCCAGCAGCTTATCCCAGAGGAGAAACACTGAAGCTTTCTTT. This codes for CASSLSQRRNTEAFF.